The source of this T cell receptor beta chain is a study of blood T cells in healthy people across ages. The second PCR ran about 6 to 11 cycles with a sample-barcoded 5' primer and J-beta primers. MiXCR, applied by TCRdb to the 5' RACE reads, yields one record per CDR3 protein. The sample consists of more than 1,000,000 distinct CDR3 sequences, 20% to 25% of them appearing once. CDR3 length: 16 residues. Germline values: CDR1 MNHEY, CDR2 SMNVEV (reference sequence). Trimming shortened V by 0 bases and J by 3 bases, and 11 bases separated the two germline ends. A further study also used this sample, focusing on T cells of mothers and their children.

Sequenced material: blood. This receptor was taken from a girl aged 2 to 9 in good health. The V call is TRBV27, the J call TRBJ2-2; D may be TRBD2 (5 bases). The CDR3 here is CASSLSTLRDTGELFF. CDR3 coding DNA: TGTGCCAGCAGTTTATCGACACTGAGGGACACCGGGGAGCTGTTTTTT.